These 32 T cell receptor beta chains share one sample of origin, sequenced in a study of Ad26.COV2.S vaccination and SARS-CoV-2 variants. Described treatment: roughly 18 received Ad26.COV2.S at low or high dose, single or two shots; roughly 5 received placebo; per-sample allocation not given. Sampling took place 63 days after the first vaccine or placebo injection. This table comes from immunoSEQ multiplex PCR, and its TCRdb copy is limited to in-frame clones, with some not included. Of approximately 300,000 clones listed, just under 85% are singletons. The sample was peripheral blood, taken in a trial of Ad26.COV2.S vaccine versus placebo. The receptors here all came from a person aged 18 to 59 who received the Ad26.COV2.S COVID-19 vaccine or a placebo.

This clone was observed many times. The chain uses TRBV29-1 and TRBJ1-2; TRBD1 aligns across 7 bases. The CDR3 runs to 13 residues. Germline lookup yields CDR1 SQVTM and CDR2 ANQGSEA. Trimming removed 6 bases from V and 3 bases from J; junction bases left unmatched: 7. The CDR3 DNA is TGCAGCGTGGGGGACAGCCCCTACTATGGCTACACCTTC. Residues: CSVGDSPYYGYTF.

Details on this clone: The junction and the germline gene differ at one end; a read error may be behind it. The chain couples TRBV4-1 to TRBJ1-2, with 8 bases matching TRBD1. CDR1 is MGHRA, CDR2 YSYEKL, per germline. The CDR3 is 12 amino acids. CDR3 bases: TGCGCCAGCAGCCACCCCAGGGGGCACCTCCGCTTC. Protein product: CASSHPRGHLRF.

This clone was seen just once. The chain employs TRBV7-3 and TRBJ1-2; TRBD1 aligns across 8 bases. V trimming: 4 bases; J trimming: 4 bases; junction bases outside the gene matches: 8. The CDR3 covers 15 residues. Germline CDR1 is SGHTA and CDR2 is FQGTGA. The CDR3 is CASSSRQGTLYGYTF. The CDR3 bases are TGTGCCAGCAGCTCAAGACAGGGGACTCTCTATGGCTACACCTTC.

The chain employs TRBV28 and TRBJ2-3, with D possibly TRBD1 on 5 matching bases. V lost 10 bases and J 3 bases, leaving 17 bases between the germline ends. Germline V gene data show CDR1 as MDHEN and CDR2 as SYDVKM. The CDR3 contains 14 residues. CDR3 DNA: TGTGCCACCTTCTCAGGGTTTGGGACAGATACGCAGTATTTT. Translating gives CATFSGFGTDTQYF.

CDR3 region: CASSFRDGDAFF. The CDR3 DNA reads as TGCGCCAGCAGCTTTAGGGATGGCGATGCTTTCTTT. The chain is built from TRBV5-1 and TRBJ1-1; D gene uncertain. The CDR3 runs 12 residues. Germline V lookup: CDR1 SGHRS, CDR2 YFSETQ. Trimming took off 2 bases at V and 11 bases at J, with 13 bases between the two ends. Drawing the rest from reference TRBV5-1 and TRBJ1-1, the complete variable domain is KAGVTQTPRYLIKTRGQQVTLSCSPISGHRSVSWYQQTPGQGLQFLFEYFSETQRNKGNFPGRFSGRQFSNSRSEMNVSTLELGDSALYLCASSFRDGDAFFGQGTRLTVV.

The rearrangement uses TRBV6-5 and TRBJ2-6, with unresolved D. The ends were cut back, 2 bases at V and 2 bases at J, with 4 bases in the middle. The CDR3 sequence is 14 residues long. The germline CDR1 and CDR2 sequences are MNHEY and SVGAGI. CDR3 nucleotides: TGTGCCAGCAGTTACGGTGCTGGGGCCAACGTCCTGACTTTC. It yields the protein CASSYGAGANVLTF.

The V call is TRBV28, the J call TRBJ1-1; TRBD1 might be the D (6 bases). Germline CDR1 and CDR2: MDHEN and SYDVKM. The CDR3 has 13 residues. V was clipped by 2 bases and J by 3 bases, with 7 bases between them. CDR3: CASSLNRDTEAFF. The CDR3 region has the DNA TGTGCCAGCAGTTTAAACAGGGACACTGAAGCTTTCTTT.

The chain has TRBV4-1 and TRBJ1-2; 9 bases agree with TRBD1. Germline V gives CDR1 MGHRA, CDR2 YSYEKL. CDR3 length equals 15 residues. With 3 bases clipped from V and 5 bases from J, the junction kept 7 bases outside the gene matches. CDR3 sequence: CASSHDRTGAYGYTF. CDR3 coding DNA: TGCGCCAGCAGCCATGATCGGACAGGGGCATATGGCTACACCTTC.

This clone was seen a single time. The chain employs TRBV11-2 and TRBJ2-1; 9 nucleotides align to TRBD2. This CDR3 is built from 12 residues. Per germline, CDR1 SGHAT and CDR2 FQNNGV. Trimming cost V 5 bases and J 12 bases; bases outside gene matches: 5. Here the CDR3 reads CASSLMRGGQFF. In DNA, the CDR3 is TGTGCCAGCAGCCTTATGCGGGGGGGGCAGTTCTTC.

This chain uses TRBV6-1 with TRBJ1-4; D unresolved. Germline V gene data show CDR1 as MNHNS and CDR2 as SASEGT. V lost 2 bases, J lost 8 bases, and 15 bases lay in between. This CDR3 contains 15 residues. This CDR3 reads CASSERFGVGEKLFF. DNA of the CDR3: TGTGCCAGCAGTGAACGGTTCGGGGTTGGCGAAAAACTGTTTTTT.

Only a few counts were recorded for this clone. The chain carries TRBV9 and TRBJ2-2; D is perhaps TRBD1 (6 bases). Germline V gene lookup returns CDR1 SGDLS and CDR2 YYNGEE. Trimming pared 0 bases from V and 6 bases from J, leaving 9 bases between. The CDR3 loop spans 14 amino acids. The CDR3 coding sequence is TGTGCCAGCAGCGTAGGGTCAGGGGCCGGGGAGCTGTTTTTT. Translation gives CASSVGSGAGELFF.

J is TRBJ1-5 and V is TRBV20-1; D unresolved. Germline V lookup: CDR1 DFQATT, CDR2 SNEGSKA (reference sequence). V gave up 6 bases and J gave up 11 bases, with 14 bases separating them. This CDR3 spans 11 amino acids. The CDR3 nucleotides read TGCAGTGCCCCGGGGAGCAGTTCCCAGCATTTT. Its protein product is CSAPGSSSQHF.

This clone has more than one count but fewer than ten. This chain joins TRBV11-2 and TRBJ2-7, with 14 positions matching TRBD2. This CDR3 region has 16 residues. The V gene end was trimmed by 4 bases and the J gene end by 7 bases; junction bases not matched to a gene: 9. The V gene's germline CDR1 is SGHAT and CDR2 FQNNGV. The CDR3 nucleotides read TGTGCCAGCAGCTGGACTAGCGGGGGGCCCGCTGGAGAGCAGTACTTC. Its translation is CASSWTSGGPAGEQYF.

In DNA form, the CDR3 reads TGTGCCATCAGGGGACAGGGGGCCTACGAGCAGTACTTC. Translation gives CAIRGQGAYEQYF. This chain links TRBV10-3 with TRBJ2-7, with 11 bases matching TRBD1. Germline trimming cut 6 bases from V and 2 bases from J; bases unmatched to any gene: 0. CDR1 is ENHRY, CDR2 SYGVKD, per germline. The CDR3 contains 13 residues.

Comments on this clone: No DNA is shown, since the ends of the CDR3 on it are uncertain; the CDR3 is the one TCRdb lists. The V call is TRBV15, the J call TRBJ1-2. Germline V gene data show CDR1 as LNHNV and CDR2 as YYDKDF (reference sequence). The CDR3 numbers 14 amino acids, ends counted. CDR3 in amino acids: CATSQVGPGTLRTF.

This clone was detected only once. V usage is TRBV10-1 and J usage is TRBJ2-1, with TRBD2 identical over 10 bases. The ends lost 0 bases at V and 8 bases at J; junction bases unmatched: 4. CDR1 is WNHNN and CDR2 is SYGVQD in the germline V gene (reference sequence). CDR3 length: 15 residues. The CDR3 region has the DNA TGCGCCAGCAGTGAGTCCAGCGGGGGGGTGCATGAGCAGTTCTTC. This codes for CASSESSGGVHEQFF.

The table lists this clone with a count of one. This chain joins TRBV5-1 and TRBJ2-1, with 10 nucleotides matching TRBD1. The CDR3 totals 14 residues. The V segment lost 5 bases and the J segment 8 bases; nucleotides outside the gene matches: 7. Per germline, CDR1 SGHRS and CDR2 YFSETQ. CDR3: CASSPGQGFDEQFF. The CDR3 DNA reads as TGCGCCAGCAGTCCGGGACAGGGGTTCGATGAGCAGTTCTTC.

The chain joins TRBV6-5 to TRBJ2-1; 8 positions agree with TRBD2. Per the germline V gene, CDR1 is MNHEY and CDR2 is SVGAGI. The CDR3 consists of 12 residues. Trimming took 7 bases from V and 7 from J; bases not matched to a gene: 3. The chain's CDR3 is CASIGTSNEQFF. The CDR3 DNA follows: TGTGCCAGCATCGGGACTAGTAATGAGCAGTTCTTC.

The chain joins TRBV28 to TRBJ1-5, with D unclear. The CDR3 is 12 amino acids. The germline CDR1 and CDR2 sequences are MDHEN and SYDVKM. The V gene lost 5 bases and the J gene lost 7 bases, with 9 bases spanning the gap. CDR3 region: CASSGPLQPQHF. The CDR3 DNA follows: TGTGCCAGCAGTGGACCGTTGCAGCCCCAGCATTTT.

V is TRBV28 and J is TRBJ2-3; D not certain. The CDR3 length is 11 residues. In germline, CDR1 is MDHEN, CDR2 SYDVKM. V lost 3 bases, J lost 8 bases, and 6 bases lay in between. CDR3 coding DNA: TGTGCCAGCAGTTTCACGGGTACGCAGTATTTT. This sequence encodes CASSFTGTQYF.

This clone turned up a few times. The V gene is TRBV4-1, the J gene TRBJ1-5; the match to TRBD1 covers 8 bases. Trimming removed 4 bases from V and 2 bases from J; junction bases left unmatched: 4. The length of the CDR3 is 15 residues. Looked up from germline, CDR1 is MGHRA and CDR2 is YSYEKL. Here the CDR3 DNA reads TGCGCCAGCAGCCCGCCGGGACAGGGCAATCAGCCCCAGCATTTT. It codes for CASSPPGQGNQPQHF.

The chain has TRBV4-1 and TRBJ2-7; 9 bases align to TRBD1. Germline V gene sequence: CDR1 MGHRA, CDR2 YSYEKL. This CDR3 spans 16 amino acids. With V trimmed by 1 base and J by 4 bases, 8 bases remained unmatched. CDR3 nucleotides: TGCGCCAGCAGCCAAGTCACAAAAGGACAGGGGTACGAGCAGTACTTC. Translating gives CASSQVTKGQGYEQYF.

About this clone itself: This same CDR3 is encoded by further DNA sequences in the sample. The chain employs TRBV20-1 and TRBJ2-7; D might be TRBD1 (6 bases). The germline V gene encodes CDR1 DFQATT and CDR2 SNEGSKA (reference sequence). Trimming left V 5 bases short and J 5 bases short, with 10 bases between. This CDR3 contains 11 residues. CDR3 protein: CSAETGHEQYF. The CDR3 coding sequence is TGCAGTGCTGAGACAGGCCACGAGCAGTACTTC.

This clone was detected once. The V gene is TRBV27, the J gene TRBJ2-6; D unresolved. CDR3 length: 15 amino acids. Germline V gene lookup returns CDR1 MNHEY and CDR2 SMNVEV (reference sequence). Trimming pared 6 bases from V and 0 bases from J, leaving 9 bases between. The CDR3 sequence: CASSFTSSGANVLTF. The CDR3 DNA reads TGTGCCAGCAGCTTCACGTCCTCTGGGGCCAACGTCCTGACTTTC. The whole variable domain, remainder taken from reference TRBV27 and TRBJ2-6, is EAQVTQNPRYLITVTGKKLTVTCSQNMNHEYMSWYRQDPGLGLRQIYYSMNVEVTDKGDVPEGYKVSRKEKRNFPLILESPSPNQTSLYFCASSFTSSGANVLTFGAGSRLTVL.

The CDR3: CASGYLPGVQETQYF. The CDR3 region has the DNA TGTGCTAGTGGTTACCTTCCGGGCGTTCAAGAGACCCAGTACTTC. The chain carries TRBV12-5 and TRBJ2-5; D not certain. The CDR3 sequence is 15 residues long. The V end lost 4 bases, the J end lost 2 bases, and 14 bases lay between the germline ends. Per the germline V gene, CDR1 is LGHNT and CDR2 is FRNRAP.

The chain links TRBV11-2 to TRBJ1-1; D is uncertain. CDR1 is SGHAT, CDR2 FQNNGV, per germline. The CDR3 is 14 amino acids. V was pared by 0 bases and J by 4 bases, with 9 bases between. In DNA, the CDR3 is TGTGCCAGCAGCTTAGATCTTGTCGGCACTGAAGCTTTCTTT. Protein product: CASSLDLVGTEAFF.

The chain recombines TRBV7-3 with TRBJ2-3; weak D call: TRBD2 (6 bases). CDR1 and CDR2 from the germline V gene are SGHTA and FQGTGA. This CDR3 has 14 amino acids. V lost 5 bases and J lost 6, with 15 bases in between. CDR3 nucleotide sequence: TGTGCCAGCAGCATGACTAGTGGGTTGGATACGCAGTATTTT. Protein sequence: CASSMTSGLDTQYF.

V is TRBV19 and J is TRBJ1-4, with D tentatively TRBD1 (5 bases). The CDR3 is 16 amino acids. Germline values: CDR1 LNHDA, CDR2 SQIVND (reference sequence). Trimming took 6 bases from V and 8 from J, leaving 22 bases between them. The CDR3 DNA follows: TGTGCCAGTAGCCGAACGCGGGGCAGGGTAGCCGAAAAACTGTTTTTT. It is translated as CASSRTRGRVAEKLFF.

This chain joins TRBV11-2 and TRBJ2-7, with TRBD2 as a possible D gene (5 bases). Per the germline V gene, CDR1 is SGHAT and CDR2 is FQNNGV. V was cut by 6 bases and J by 0 bases, with 18 bases left in between. CDR3 size: 16 residues. The CDR3, as DNA: TGTGCCAGCAGGTCAAACCCGGGGATCCTCTCCTACGAGCAGTACTTC. This codes for CASRSNPGILSYEQYF.

The chain recombines TRBV5-3 with TRBJ2-5; D remains ambiguous. TRBV5-3 is flagged as an ORF with uncertain function. The CDR3 covers 12 residues. Trimming cost V 4 bases and J 1 base, with 5 bases left between them. CDR3 residues: CARSPLQETQYF. The CDR3 nucleotides read TGTGCCAGAAGCCCTCTCCAAGAGACCCAGTACTTC.

This chain links TRBV9 with TRBJ2-5, with D perhaps TRBD1 or TRBD2 (5 bases each). Germline-derived CDR1 and CDR2 are SGDLS and YYNGEE. This CDR3 region has 15 residues. Trimming cost V 3 bases and J 2 bases, with 14 bases left between them. The CDR3 sequence is CASSGSSGPQETQYF. DNA for the CDR3: TGTGCCAGCAGCGGTAGTTCGGGACCGCAAGAGACCCAGTACTTC.

This chain joins TRBV19 and TRBJ1-3, with D perhaps TRBD1 (5 bases). Germline V gene sequence: CDR1 LNHDA, CDR2 SQIVND (reference sequence). Trimming stripped 9 bases from V and 0 bases from J, with 15 bases between. The CDR3 is 15 amino acids. The CDR3 region is CASRGLHLSGNTIYF. In nucleotides, the CDR3 is TGTGCCAGCCGGGGCTTACACCTCTCTGGAAACACCATATATTTT.